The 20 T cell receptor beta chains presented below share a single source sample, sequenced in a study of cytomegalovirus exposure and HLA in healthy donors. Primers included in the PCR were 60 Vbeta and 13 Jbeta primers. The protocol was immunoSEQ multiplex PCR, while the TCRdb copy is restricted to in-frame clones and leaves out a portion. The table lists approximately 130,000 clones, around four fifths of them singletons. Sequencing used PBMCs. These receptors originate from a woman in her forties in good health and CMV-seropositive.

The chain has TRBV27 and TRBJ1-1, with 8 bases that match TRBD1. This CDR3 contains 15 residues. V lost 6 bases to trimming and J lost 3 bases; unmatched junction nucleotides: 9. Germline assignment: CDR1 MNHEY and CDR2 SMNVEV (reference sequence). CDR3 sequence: CASRSKQGVYTEAFF. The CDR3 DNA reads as TGTGCCAGCAGAAGTAAACAGGGGGTGTACACTGAAGCTTTCTTT.

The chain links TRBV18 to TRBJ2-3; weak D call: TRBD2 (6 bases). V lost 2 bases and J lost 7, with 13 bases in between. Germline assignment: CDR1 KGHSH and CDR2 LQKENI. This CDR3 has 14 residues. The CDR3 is CASSPSASGYTQYF. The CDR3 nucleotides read TGTGCCAGCTCACCATCAGCCAGCGGGTATACGCAGTATTTT.

The CDR3 DNA sequence: TGCGCCAGCAGCTTGGGTTGGGAGCCCCGCTACGAGCAGTACTTC. Translated: CASSLGWEPRYEQYF. The gene calls are TRBV5-1 and TRBJ2-7, with a possible D match to TRBD2 (5 bases). This CDR3 contains 15 residues. Germline CDR1 and CDR2: SGHRS and YFSETQ. V was pared by 0 bases and J by 3 bases, with 13 bases between.

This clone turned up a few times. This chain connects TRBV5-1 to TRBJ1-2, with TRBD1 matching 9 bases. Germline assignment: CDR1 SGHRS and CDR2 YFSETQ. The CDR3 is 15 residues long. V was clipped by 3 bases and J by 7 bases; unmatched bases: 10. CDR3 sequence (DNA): TGCGCCAGCAGCTCCGGGACAGGGAATGTCGGTGGCTACACCTTC. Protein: CASSSGTGNVGGYTF.

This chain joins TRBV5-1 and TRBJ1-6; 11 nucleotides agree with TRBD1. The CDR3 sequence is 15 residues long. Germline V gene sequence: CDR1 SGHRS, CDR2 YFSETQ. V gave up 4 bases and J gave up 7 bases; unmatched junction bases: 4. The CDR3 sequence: CASSPGQGENSPLHF. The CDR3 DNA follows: TGCGCCAGCAGCCCGGGACAGGGGGAGAATTCACCCCTCCACTTT.

CDR3 in DNA: TGTGCCAGCAGTAAACTGAGCGGACCCCTGAGGGAGCAGTACTTC. This encodes CASSKLSGPLREQYF. The chain employs TRBV11-2 and TRBJ2-7, with D possibly matching TRBD2 (5 bases). Trimming shortened V by 6 bases and J by 7 bases, and 22 bases separated the two germline ends. CDR1 SGHAT and CDR2 FQNNGV come from the germline V gene. This CDR3 has 15 residues.

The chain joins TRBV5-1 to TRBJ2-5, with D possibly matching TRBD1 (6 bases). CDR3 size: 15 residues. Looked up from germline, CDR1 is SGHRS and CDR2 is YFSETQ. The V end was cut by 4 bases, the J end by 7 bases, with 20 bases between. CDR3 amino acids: CASSPAGAFRGTQYF. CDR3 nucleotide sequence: TGCGCCAGCAGCCCCGCAGGGGCTTTCCGGGGGACCCAGTACTTC.

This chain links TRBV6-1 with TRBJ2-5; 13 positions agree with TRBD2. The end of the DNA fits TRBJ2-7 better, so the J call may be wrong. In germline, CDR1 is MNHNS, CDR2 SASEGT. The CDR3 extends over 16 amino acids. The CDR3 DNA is TGTGCCAGCAGTGAACCGGGACTAGCGGGGATCTACGAGCAGTACTTC. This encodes CASSEPGLAGIYEQYF.

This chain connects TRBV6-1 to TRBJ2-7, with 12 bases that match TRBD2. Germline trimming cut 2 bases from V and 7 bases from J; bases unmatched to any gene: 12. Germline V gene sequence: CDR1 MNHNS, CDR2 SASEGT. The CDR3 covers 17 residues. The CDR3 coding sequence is TGTGCCAGCAGTGAACACCCGGGACTAGCGGGTGGTATGGAGCAGTACTTC. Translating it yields CASSEHPGLAGGMEQYF.

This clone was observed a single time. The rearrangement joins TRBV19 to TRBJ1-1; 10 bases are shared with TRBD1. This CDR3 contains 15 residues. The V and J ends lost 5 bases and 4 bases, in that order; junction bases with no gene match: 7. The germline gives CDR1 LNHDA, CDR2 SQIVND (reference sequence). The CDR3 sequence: CASSPGTGAFTEAFF. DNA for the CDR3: TGTGCCAGTAGTCCAGGGACAGGGGCTTTCACTGAAGCTTTCTTT.

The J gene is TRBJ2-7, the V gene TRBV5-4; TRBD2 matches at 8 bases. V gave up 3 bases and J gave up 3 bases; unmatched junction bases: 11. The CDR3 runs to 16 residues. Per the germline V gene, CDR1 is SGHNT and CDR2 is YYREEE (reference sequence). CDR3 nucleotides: TGTGCCAGCAGCTCCGGGGGGGGCGGGAGGAACTACGAGCAGTACTTC. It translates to CASSSGGGGRNYEQYF.

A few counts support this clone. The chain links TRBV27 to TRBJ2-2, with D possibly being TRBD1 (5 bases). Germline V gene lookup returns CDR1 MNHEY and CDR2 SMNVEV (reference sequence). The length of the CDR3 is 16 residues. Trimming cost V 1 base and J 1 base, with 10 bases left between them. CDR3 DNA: TGTGCCAGCAGTTTATGGGTTACAGGGAACACCGGGGAGCTGTTTTTT. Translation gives CASSLWVTGNTGELFF.

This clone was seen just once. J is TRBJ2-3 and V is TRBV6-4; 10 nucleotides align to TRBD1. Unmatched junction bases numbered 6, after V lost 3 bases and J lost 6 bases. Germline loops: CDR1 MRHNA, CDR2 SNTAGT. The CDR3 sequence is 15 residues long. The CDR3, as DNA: TGTGCCAGCAGTGATGGGACAGGGGACCGGGATACGCAGTATTTT. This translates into CASSDGTGDRDTQYF.

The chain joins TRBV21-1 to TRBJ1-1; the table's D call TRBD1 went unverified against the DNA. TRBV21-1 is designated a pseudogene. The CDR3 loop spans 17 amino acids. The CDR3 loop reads CASSKTTGEACGTEAFF. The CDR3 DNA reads TGTGCCAGCAGCAAGACGACAGGGGAGGCTTGTGGCACTGAAGCTTTCTTT.

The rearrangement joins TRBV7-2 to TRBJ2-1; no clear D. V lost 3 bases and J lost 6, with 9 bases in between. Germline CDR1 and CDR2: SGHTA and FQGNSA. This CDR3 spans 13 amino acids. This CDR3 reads CASSLSPPNEQFF. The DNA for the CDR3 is TGTGCCAGCAGCTTGTCTCCCCCCAATGAGCAGTTCTTC.

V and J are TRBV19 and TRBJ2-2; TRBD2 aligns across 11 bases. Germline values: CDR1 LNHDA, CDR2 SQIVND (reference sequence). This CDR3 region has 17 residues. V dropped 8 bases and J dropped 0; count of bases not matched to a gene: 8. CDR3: CASSPASGRTNTGELFF. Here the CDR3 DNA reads TGTGCCAGTTCTCCGGCTAGCGGGAGGACGAACACCGGGGAGCTGTTTTTT.

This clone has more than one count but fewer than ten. CDR3 amino acids: CASSLFPGGLNEQFF. CDR3 sequence (DNA): TGTGCCAGCAGCTTATTTCCGGGGGGGCTCAATGAGCAGTTCTTC. V gene TRBV7-3 combines with J gene TRBJ2-1; 8 bases align to TRBD2. Germline V gives CDR1 SGHTA, CDR2 FQGTGA. CDR3 size: 15 residues. The V gene end was trimmed by 2 bases and the J gene end by 6 bases; junction bases not matched to a gene: 6.

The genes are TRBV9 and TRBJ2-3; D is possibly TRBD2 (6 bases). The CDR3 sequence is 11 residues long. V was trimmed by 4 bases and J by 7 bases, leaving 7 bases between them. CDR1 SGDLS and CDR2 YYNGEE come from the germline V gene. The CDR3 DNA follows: TGTGCCAGCAGCCGGGAGCATACGCAGTATTTT. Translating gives CASSREHTQYF.

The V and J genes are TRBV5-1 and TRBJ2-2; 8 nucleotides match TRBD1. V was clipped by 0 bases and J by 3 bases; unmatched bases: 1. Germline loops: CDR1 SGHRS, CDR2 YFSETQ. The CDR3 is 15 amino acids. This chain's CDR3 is CASSLDRGDTGELFF. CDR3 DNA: TGCGCCAGCAGCTTGGACAGGGGGGACACCGGGGAGCTGTTTTTT.

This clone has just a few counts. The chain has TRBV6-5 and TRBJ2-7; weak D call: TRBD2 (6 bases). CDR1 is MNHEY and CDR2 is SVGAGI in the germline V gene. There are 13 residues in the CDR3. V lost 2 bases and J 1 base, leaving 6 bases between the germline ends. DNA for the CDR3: TGTGCCAGCAGTTACGGGGGGTCCTACGAGCAGTACTTC. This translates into CASSYGGSYEQYF.